Shown below are 17 T cell receptor beta chains from a single sample sequenced in a study of T cell repertoires in cytomegalovirus infection. These receptors' targets are unknown. Via MiXCR, TCRdb re-called the reads, giving one row per CDR3 protein. The sample lists 800,000 to 950,000 distinct CDR3 sequences; 32% were seen once. Sequenced here: cultured CD8+ T cells from PBMCs, sampled from culture after CMV antigen stimulation. The receptor source for this set is a human donor in good health (CMV status not recorded). Some clones in this sample may be carry-over from other donors' samples.

This clonotype was detected only a few times. The chain combines TRBV7-9 with TRBJ1-2; no reliable D call. With 4 bases removed from V and 0 bases from J, the gap between germline ends came to 9 bases. The germline V gene has CDR1 SEHNR and CDR2 FQNEAQ (reference sequence). CDR3 length: 14 residues. The CDR3 is CASSSTGSNYGYTF. CDR3 nucleotide sequence: TGTGCCAGCAGCTCGACGGGCTCTAACTATGGCTACACCTTC.

There are many counts of this clonotype. The chain joins TRBV7-9 to TRBJ2-1, with D hard to call. The germline CDR1 and CDR2 sequences are SEHNR and FQNEAQ (reference sequence). The CDR3 contains 16 residues. V gave up 6 bases and J gave up 5 bases, with 20 bases separating them. The CDR3, as DNA: TGTGCCAGCAGGCCAACAGATTACCAAGGGAACAATGAGCAGTTCTTC. It is translated as CASRPTDYQGNNEQFF.

This clonotype was counted many times. The rearrangement links TRBV7-6 to TRBJ2-2; TRBD2 matches 7 bases. This CDR3 is built from 15 residues. Germline V gene data show CDR1 as SGHVS and CDR2 as FNYEAQ. The trim removed 2 bases at V and 7 bases at J, leaving 7 bases unmatched. The CDR3 DNA follows: TGTGCCAGCAGCTTACACGGGGGGAAGGACGGGGAGCTGTTTTTT. Residues: CASSLHGGKDGELFF.

This clonotype has just a few counts. This chain connects TRBV12-3 or TRBV12-4 to TRBJ1-5; D uncertain. CDR3 length equals 14 residues. Trimming shortened V by 5 bases and J by 2 bases, and 10 bases separated the two germline ends. The DNA for the CDR3 is TGTGCCAGCAGTGTTCGTCCGGGCAATCAGCCCCAGCATTTT. This codes for CASSVRPGNQPQHF.

This clonotype has just a few counts. The gene calls are TRBV15 and TRBJ2-2, with D tentatively TRBD2 (5 bases). The CDR3 consists of 15 residues. CDR1 and CDR2 (germline): LNHNV, YYDKDF (reference sequence). V lost 0 bases to trimming and J lost 4 bases, with 9 bases between them. The DNA of the CDR3 is TGTGCCACCAGCAGAGATCTCGGGGTCACCGGGGAGCTGTTTTTT. This translates into CATSRDLGVTGELFF.

Many counts were recorded for this clonotype. This chain uses TRBV7-2 with TRBJ2-3; D is possibly TRBD1 (6 bases). The CDR3 consists of 17 residues. The V end lost 1 base, the J end lost 4 bases, and 18 bases lay between the germline ends. Germline lookup yields CDR1 SGHTA and CDR2 FQGNSA. The CDR3 DNA reads as TGTGCCAGCAGCTTAGTCGACAGGTTGGCCCTGCCAGATACGCAGTATTTT. As protein: CASSLVDRLALPDTQYF.

The chain links TRBV6-2 or TRBV6-3 to TRBJ1-1; 7 bases match TRBD1. V shed 5 bases and J 4 bases; nucleotides not matched to a gene: 7. The germline V gene encodes CDR1 MNHEY and CDR2 SVGEGT. CDR3 length: 14 amino acids. The chain's CDR3 is CASSNRDRLTEAFF. CDR3 coding DNA: TGTGCCAGCAGTAACCGGGACAGACTCACTGAAGCTTTCTTT.

This clonotype was seen more than once but under ten times. The genes are TRBV5-1 and TRBJ2-1; maybe TRBD1 (6 bases). The CDR3 contains 13 residues. Trimming removed 1 base from V and 8 bases from J, with 10 bases in between. In germline, CDR1 is SGHRS, CDR2 YFSETQ. The CDR3: CASSLNPGDEQFF. CDR3 coding DNA: TGCGCCAGCAGCTTGAACCCAGGGGATGAGCAGTTCTTC.

The chain uses TRBV4-3 and TRBJ2-1; D unclear. Germline V gene data show CDR1 as LGHNA and CDR2 as YSLEER. The CDR3 covers 14 residues. V lost 4 bases and J lost 7, with 14 bases in between. The CDR3 spells CASSPTEVGNEQFF. CDR3 DNA: TGCGCCAGCAGCCCCACAGAGGTAGGGAATGAGCAGTTCTTC.

This clonotype was seen more than once but under ten times. This chain links TRBV7-9 with TRBJ1-6; TRBD1 might be the D (5 bases). The CDR3 sequence is 14 residues long. Germline CDR1 is SEHNR and CDR2 is FQNEAQ (reference sequence). V was pared by 4 bases and J by 4 bases, with 8 bases between. The CDR3 here is CASSSTEYNSPLHF. CDR3 sequence (DNA): TGTGCCAGCAGCTCGACAGAGTATAATTCACCCCTCCACTTT.

The chain joins TRBV5-4 to TRBJ2-7; D possibly corresponds to TRBD2 (6 bases). V lost 2 bases and J 12 bases, leaving 12 bases between the germline ends. Germline values: CDR1 SGHNT, CDR2 YYREEE (reference sequence). The CDR3 has 11 amino acids. CDR3 coding DNA: TGTGCCAGCAGCTTTGGAGGGACTCTGTACGTC. Translation gives CASSFGGTLYV.

This clonotype has ten or more counts. CDR3 sequence: CASSRLTSGGGYNEQFF. The CDR3 DNA is TGTGCCAGCAGCAGACTTACTAGCGGGGGGGGTTACAATGAGCAGTTCTTC. The rearrangement links TRBV7-6 to TRBJ2-1; 13 nucleotides line up with TRBD2. This CDR3 has 17 residues. Looked up from germline, CDR1 is SGHVS and CDR2 is FNYEAQ. The junction had 8 bases not matched to a gene; V was cut back by 5 bases and J by 4 bases.

There are a few counts of this clonotype. This chain joins TRBV6-2 or TRBV6-3 and TRBJ1-5; no reliable D call. Trimming removed 7 bases at V and 2 bases at J, with 18 bases between. Germline CDR1 is MNHEY and CDR2 is SVGEGT. There are 16 residues in the CDR3. Here the CDR3 reads CASTISTVKGNQPQHF. CDR3 sequence (DNA): TGTGCCAGCACCATAAGTACGGTTAAGGGCAATCAGCCCCAGCATTTT.

This clonotype was observed many times. V usage is TRBV6-1 and J usage is TRBJ2-4; 7 nucleotides match TRBD2. V was clipped by 6 bases and J by 2 bases; unmatched bases: 28. The CDR3 covers 22 residues. Germline V gene lookup returns CDR1 MNHNS and CDR2 SASEGT. The CDR3 loop reads CASRTSVKEGRTRGASKNIQYF. The CDR3 coding sequence is TGTGCCAGCAGAACCTCAGTAAAGGAGGGAAGGACTAGGGGAGCATCCAAAAACATTCAGTACTTC.

The chain combines TRBV18 with TRBJ1-1, with D perhaps matching TRBD1 (5 bases). The CDR3 consists of 15 residues. With 1 base removed from V and 3 bases from J, the gap between germline ends came to 12 bases. Germline lookup yields CDR1 KGHSH and CDR2 LQKENI. The CDR3 nucleotides read TGTGCCAGCTCACCACGGGGGGGATCCTACACTGAAGCTTTCTTT. The encoded protein is CASSPRGGSYTEAFF.

V usage is TRBV6-6 and J usage is TRBJ2-2; a weak D match, TRBD1 (6 bases). V lost 1 base and J lost 0, with 15 bases in between. CDR1 is MNHNY and CDR2 is SVGAGI in the germline V gene (reference sequence). This CDR3 comprises 18 residues. The CDR3 nucleotides are TGTGCCAGCAGTTACTTCCCTTTAGACAGGTCGAACACCGGGGAGCTGTTTTTT. Translating gives CASSYFPLDRSNTGELFF.

This clonotype was detected only a few times. The chain carries TRBV19 and TRBJ1-2; D gene uncertain. Germline V gene data show CDR1 as LNHDA and CDR2 as SQIVND (reference sequence). CDR3 size: 16 residues. Trimming left V 2 bases short and J 2 bases short, with 15 bases between. CDR3 bases: TGTGCCAGTAGTATAAGACGGGAGTCCGCAAACTATGGCTACACCTTC. Amino acids: CASSIRRESANYGYTF.